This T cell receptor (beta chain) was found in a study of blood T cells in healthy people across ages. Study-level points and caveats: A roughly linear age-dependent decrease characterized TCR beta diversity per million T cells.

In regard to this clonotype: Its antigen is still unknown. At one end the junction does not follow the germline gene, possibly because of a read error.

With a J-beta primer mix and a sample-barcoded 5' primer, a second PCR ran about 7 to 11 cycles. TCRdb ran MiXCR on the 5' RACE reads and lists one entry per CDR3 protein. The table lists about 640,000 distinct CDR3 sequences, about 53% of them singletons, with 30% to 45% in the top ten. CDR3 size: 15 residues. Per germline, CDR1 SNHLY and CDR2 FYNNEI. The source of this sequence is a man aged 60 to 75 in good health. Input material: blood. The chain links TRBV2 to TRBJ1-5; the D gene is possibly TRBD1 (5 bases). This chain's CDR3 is CARSEGRLSNQPQHF. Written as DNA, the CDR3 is TGTGCCCGCAGTGAGGGGAGACTTAGCAATCAGCCCCAGCATTTT.